What follows are 10 T cell receptor beta chains derived from one specimen sequenced in a study of blood T cell repertoires in COVID-19 (dated by TCRdb to the early 2020s). The library was made by the immunoSEQ multiplex PCR assay. In TCRdb, the immuneACCESS table is reduced to in-frame sequences with V and J assigned. These tables do not hold every clone; where another copy was compared, an unresolved V gene accounts for under half, and the others remain unexplained. The sample table lists tens of thousands of clones, around 82% of them with a count of one. 5.5% to 7.5% of the sample lies in the top ten. Specimen: peripheral blood. These receptors were collected from a man aged 55 to 70 with acute or convalescent COVID-19.

This rearrangement joins TRBV15 to TRBJ1-4; D not resolved. The germline gives CDR1 LNHNV, CDR2 YYDKDF (reference sequence). Deletions cut 0 bases from V and 5 bases from J, with 10 bases between. This CDR3 contains 15 residues. The CDR3 DNA reads as TGTGCCACCAGCAGAGACTCAGGTTACAATGAAAAACTGTTTTTT. Residues: CATSRDSGYNEKLFF.

This clone was counted only a few times. V usage is TRBV6-4 and J usage is TRBJ1-5; possible D gene TRBD1, 6 bases. The CDR3 has 17 residues. The ends were cut back, 2 bases at V and 0 bases at J, with 14 bases in the middle. Germline CDR1 reads MRHNA; CDR2 reads SNTAGT. The CDR3 is CASSDGRGRHSNQPQHF. CDR3 DNA sequence: TGTGCCAGCAGTGACGGCAGGGGCCGCCATAGCAATCAGCCCCAGCATTTT.

The genes are TRBV13 and TRBJ2-3; 8 nucleotides align to TRBD2. The V and J ends lost 0 bases and 4 bases, in that order; junction bases with no gene match: 3. Germline V gene data show CDR1 as PRHDT and CDR2 as FYEKMQ (reference sequence). The CDR3 runs to 15 residues. The CDR3 DNA is TGTGCCAGCAGCTTAGGGCTAGCGGGCCCAGATACGCAGTATTTT. Its protein product is CASSLGLAGPDTQYF.

This clone was seen more than once but under ten times. This chain uses TRBV3-1 (or the pseudogene TRBV3-2) with TRBJ2-5, with a weak D call TRBD2 (5 bases). The CDR3 extends over 15 amino acids. In germline, CDR1 is LGHDT, CDR2 YNNKEL (reference sequence). V was cut by 3 bases and J by 5 bases, with 16 bases left in between. CDR3 loop: CASSHHSRGLETQYF. CDR3 sequence (DNA): TGTGCCAGCAGCCATCACTCCAGAGGGCTGGAGACCCAGTACTTC.

This sequence joins TRBV3-1 (or the pseudogene TRBV3-2) and TRBJ2-3; 12 bases fit TRBD2. After removal of 9 bases from V and 4 bases from J, the junction contained 11 bases not matched to a gene. CDR3 length: 16 amino acids. Germline V CDR1 and CDR2: LGHDT, YNNKEL (reference sequence). CDR3 nucleotide sequence: TGTGCCAGTACCCTAGCGGGGGGGCCTAATGCAGATACGCAGTATTTT. The encoded protein is CASTLAGGPNADTQYF.

This chain uses TRBV5-6 with TRBJ2-1, with 8 bases aligning to TRBD2. Germline-derived CDR1 and CDR2 are SGHDT and YYEEEE. The CDR3 totals 14 residues. The junction had 2 bases not matched to a gene; V was cut back by 0 bases and J by 6 bases. For the CDR3, the DNA is TGTGCCAGCAGCTTGGCGGGGGGGGCCAATGAGCAGTTCTTC. Amino acid sequence: CASSLAGGANEQFF.

The genes are TRBV7-8 and TRBJ2-3, with 7 bases matching TRBD2. The CDR3 has 15 residues. Germline V lookup: CDR1 SGHVS, CDR2 FQNEAQ. After removal of 1 base from V and 2 bases from J, the junction contained 3 bases not matched to a gene. CDR3 residues: CASSLGRGYTDTQYF. CDR3 DNA sequence: TGTGCCAGCAGCTTAGGGCGGGGGTACACAGATACGCAGTATTTT.

The chain carries TRBV9 and TRBJ2-7; 11 bases match TRBD1. The CDR3 is made up of 16 amino acids. Germline lookup yields CDR1 SGDLS and CDR2 YYNGEE. The ends lost 4 bases at V and 3 bases at J; junction bases unmatched: 9. The CDR3 coding sequence is TGTGCCAGCAGCCCCACTCACGGGACAGGGGGCTACGAGCAGTACTTC. Residues: CASSPTHGTGGYEQYF.

The rearrangement joins TRBV15 to TRBJ2-7; tentatively, D is TRBD1 (5 bases). The ends were cut back, 1 base at V and 3 bases at J, with 7 bases in the middle. Germline-derived CDR1 and CDR2 are LNHNV and YYDKDF (reference sequence). The CDR3 covers 13 residues. The chain's CDR3 is CATSRVQDYEQYF. The CDR3 DNA sequence: TGTGCCACCAGCAGAGTACAGGACTACGAGCAGTACTTC.

This clone was counted between two and nine times. J is TRBJ1-5 and V is TRBV2, with TRBD1 identical over 8 bases. Germline V gives CDR1 SNHLY, CDR2 FYNNEI. V shed 6 bases and J 1 base; nucleotides not matched to a gene: 2. The CDR3 spans 14 residues. CDR3 sequence: CASRGTGSNQPQHF. CDR3 DNA: TGTGCCAGCAGGGGGACAGGAAGCAATCAGCCCCAGCATTTT. The entire variable domain, with the rest obtained from reference TRBV2 and TRBJ1-5, is as follows: EPEVTQTPSHQVTQMGQEVILRCVPISNHLYFYWYRQILGQKVEFLVSFYNNEISEKSEIFDDQFSVERPDGSNFTLKIRSTKLEDSAMYFCASRGTGSNQPQHFGDGTRLSIL.